This T cell receptor beta chain was captured in a study of lymphopenia after photon versus proton radiotherapy. Overall study results and limits: Only patients who died were analyzed for survival; proton advantage is unproven.

Concerning this clone itself: Its specificity is unknown.

The data were produced by immunoSEQ multiplex PCR, yet TCRdb's version contains in-frame clones alone and is incomplete. The sample consists of about 24,000 clones, 80% to 85% of them appearing once. Sample: peripheral blood, taken from a patient treated with proton-based radiotherapy. The receptor comes from a woman in her 70s with pancreatic cancer.

As DNA, the CDR3 is TGCGCCAGCAGCCAAGATCTTTGGCGAGCGGGGGACAATGAGCAGTTCTTC. This encodes CASSQDLWRAGDNEQFF. The chain couples TRBV4-3 to TRBJ2-1, with TRBD2 matching 8 bases. The CDR3 loop spans 17 amino acids. Trimming at V came to 0 bases and at J to 5 bases, leaving 9 bases not matched to a gene. Germline CDR1 LGHNA, CDR2 YSLEER.